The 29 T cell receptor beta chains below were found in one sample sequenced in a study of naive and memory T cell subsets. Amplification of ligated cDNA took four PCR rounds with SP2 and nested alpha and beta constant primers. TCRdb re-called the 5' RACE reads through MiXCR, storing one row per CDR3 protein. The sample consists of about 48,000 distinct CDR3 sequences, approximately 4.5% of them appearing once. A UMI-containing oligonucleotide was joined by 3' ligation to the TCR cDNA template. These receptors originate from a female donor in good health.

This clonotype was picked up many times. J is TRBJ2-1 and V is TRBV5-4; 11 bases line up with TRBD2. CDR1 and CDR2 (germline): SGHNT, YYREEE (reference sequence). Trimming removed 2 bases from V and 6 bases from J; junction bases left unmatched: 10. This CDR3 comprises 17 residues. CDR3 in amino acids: CASSFLAGGGGGNEQFF. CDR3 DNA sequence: TGTGCCAGCAGCTTTCTAGCGGGAGGAGGCGGCGGCAATGAGCAGTTCTTC.

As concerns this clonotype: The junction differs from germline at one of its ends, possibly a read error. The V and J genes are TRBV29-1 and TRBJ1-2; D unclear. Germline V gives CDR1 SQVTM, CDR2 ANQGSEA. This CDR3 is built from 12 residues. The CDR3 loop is CSVETAVYGDTF. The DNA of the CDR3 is TGCAGCGTTGAAACGGCAGTCTATGGCGACACCTTC.

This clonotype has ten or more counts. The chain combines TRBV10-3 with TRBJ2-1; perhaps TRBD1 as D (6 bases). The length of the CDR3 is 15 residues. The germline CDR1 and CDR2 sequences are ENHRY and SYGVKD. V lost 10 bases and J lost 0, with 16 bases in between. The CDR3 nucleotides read TGTGCCACCGCAGGGGCCCGAAGCTCCTACAATGAGCAGTTCTTC. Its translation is CATAGARSSYNEQFF.

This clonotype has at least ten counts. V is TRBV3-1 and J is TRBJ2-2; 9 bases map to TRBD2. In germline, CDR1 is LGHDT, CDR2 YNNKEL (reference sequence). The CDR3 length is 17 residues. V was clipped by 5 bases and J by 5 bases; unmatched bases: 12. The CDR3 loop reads CASSYGVEREVTGELFF. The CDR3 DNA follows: TGTGCCAGCAGCTACGGTGTGGAGCGGGAGGTTACCGGGGAGCTGTTTTTT.

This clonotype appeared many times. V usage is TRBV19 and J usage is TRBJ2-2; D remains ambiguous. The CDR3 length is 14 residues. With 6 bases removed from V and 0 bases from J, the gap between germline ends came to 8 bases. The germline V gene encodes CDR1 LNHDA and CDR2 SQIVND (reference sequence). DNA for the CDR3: TGTGCCAGTAGGTTGGTGGCGAACACCGGGGAGCTGTTTTTT. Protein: CASRLVANTGELFF. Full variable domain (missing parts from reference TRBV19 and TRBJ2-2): DGGITQSPKYLFRKEGQNVTLSCEQNLNHDAMYWYRQDPGQGLRLIYYSQIVNDFQKGDIAEGYSVSREKKESFPLTVTSAQKNPTAFYLCASRLVANTGELFFGEGSRLTVL.

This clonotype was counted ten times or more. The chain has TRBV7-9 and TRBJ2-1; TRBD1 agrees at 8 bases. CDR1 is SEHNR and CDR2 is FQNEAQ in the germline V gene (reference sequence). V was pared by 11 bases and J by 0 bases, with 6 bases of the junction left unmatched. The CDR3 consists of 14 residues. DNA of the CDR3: TGTGCCGGAGGACAGGGAAGCTCCTACAATGAGCAGTTCTTC. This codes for CAGGQGSSYNEQFF.

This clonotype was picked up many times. The CDR3 is CASSLQGSGGTDTQYF. The CDR3 coding sequence is TGTGCCAGCTCACTACAGGGGTCAGGGGGCACAGATACGCAGTATTTT. The V call is TRBV18, the J call TRBJ2-3, with 7 bases matching TRBD1. Germline V CDR1 and CDR2: KGHSH, LQKENI. Germline trimming cut 4 bases from V and 1 base from J; bases unmatched to any gene: 8. The CDR3 loop spans 16 amino acids.

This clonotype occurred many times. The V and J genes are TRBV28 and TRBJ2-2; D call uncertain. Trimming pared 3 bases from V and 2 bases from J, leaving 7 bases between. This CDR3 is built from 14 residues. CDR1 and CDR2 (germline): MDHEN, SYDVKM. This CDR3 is CASSFVFNTGELFF. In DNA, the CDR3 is TGTGCCAGCAGTTTCGTTTTTAACACCGGGGAGCTGTTTTTT.

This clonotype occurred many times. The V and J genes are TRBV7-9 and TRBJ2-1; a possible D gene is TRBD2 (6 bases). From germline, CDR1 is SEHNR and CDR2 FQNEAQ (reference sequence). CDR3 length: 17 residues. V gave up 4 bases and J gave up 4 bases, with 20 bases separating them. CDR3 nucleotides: TGTGCCAGCAGCTCTAGGGCGGGAAGTGGGAATTACAATGAGCAGTTCTTC. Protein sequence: CASSSRAGSGNYNEQFF. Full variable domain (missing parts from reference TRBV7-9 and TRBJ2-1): DTGVSQNPRHKITKRGQNVTFRCDPISEHNRLYWYRQTLGQGPEFLTYFQNEAQLEKSRLLSDRFSAERPKGSFSTLEIQRTEQGDSAMYLCASSSRAGSGNYNEQFFGPGTRLTVL.

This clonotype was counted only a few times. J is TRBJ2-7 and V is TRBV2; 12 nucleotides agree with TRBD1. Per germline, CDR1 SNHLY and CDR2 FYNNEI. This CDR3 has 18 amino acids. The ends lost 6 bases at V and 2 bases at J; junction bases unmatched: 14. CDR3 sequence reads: CASRYPGTGGGSAYEQYF. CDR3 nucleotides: TGTGCCAGCAGATATCCGGGGACAGGGGGCGGATCCGCCTACGAGCAGTACTTC.

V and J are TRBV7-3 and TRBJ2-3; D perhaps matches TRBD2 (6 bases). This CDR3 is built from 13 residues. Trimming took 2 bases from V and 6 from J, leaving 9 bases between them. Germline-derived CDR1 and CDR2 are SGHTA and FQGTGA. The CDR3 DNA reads TGTGCCAGCAGCTTAGGAGGGACGGATACGCAGTATTTT. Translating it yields CASSLGGTDTQYF.

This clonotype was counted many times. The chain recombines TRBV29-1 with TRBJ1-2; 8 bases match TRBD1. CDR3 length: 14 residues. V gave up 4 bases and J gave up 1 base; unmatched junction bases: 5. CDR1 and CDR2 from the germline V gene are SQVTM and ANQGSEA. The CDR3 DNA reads TGCAGCGTTGCAGGGGACAGGTTTAACTATGGCTACACCTTC. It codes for CSVAGDRFNYGYTF.

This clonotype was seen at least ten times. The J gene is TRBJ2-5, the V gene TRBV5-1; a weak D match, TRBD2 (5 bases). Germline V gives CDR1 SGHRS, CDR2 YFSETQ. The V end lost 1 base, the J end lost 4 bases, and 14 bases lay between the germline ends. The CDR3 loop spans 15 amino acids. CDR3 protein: CASSLSGETAETQYF. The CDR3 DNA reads TGCGCCAGCAGCTTGTCCGGGGAGACGGCAGAGACCCAGTACTTC.

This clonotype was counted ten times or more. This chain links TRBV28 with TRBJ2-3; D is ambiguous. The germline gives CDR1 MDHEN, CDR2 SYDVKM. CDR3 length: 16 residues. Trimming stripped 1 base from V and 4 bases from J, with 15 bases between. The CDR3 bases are TGTGCCAGCAGTTTATTCCTGGACGGCAGCTCAGATACGCAGTATTTT. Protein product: CASSLFLDGSSDTQYF.

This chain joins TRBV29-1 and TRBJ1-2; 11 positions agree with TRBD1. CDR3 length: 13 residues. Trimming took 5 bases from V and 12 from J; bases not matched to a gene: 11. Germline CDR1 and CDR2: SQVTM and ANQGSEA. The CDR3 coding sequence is TGCAGCGTTCGGACAGGGGGCAAGGAAGGCGACACCTTC. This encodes CSVRTGGKEGDTF.

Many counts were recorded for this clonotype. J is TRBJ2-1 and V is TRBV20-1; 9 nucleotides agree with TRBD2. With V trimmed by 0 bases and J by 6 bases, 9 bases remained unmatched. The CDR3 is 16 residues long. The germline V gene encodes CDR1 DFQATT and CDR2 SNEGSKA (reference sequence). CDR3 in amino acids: CSARDPGGRAPNEQFF. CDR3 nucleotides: TGCAGTGCTAGAGATCCTGGCGGGAGGGCCCCCAATGAGCAGTTCTTC.

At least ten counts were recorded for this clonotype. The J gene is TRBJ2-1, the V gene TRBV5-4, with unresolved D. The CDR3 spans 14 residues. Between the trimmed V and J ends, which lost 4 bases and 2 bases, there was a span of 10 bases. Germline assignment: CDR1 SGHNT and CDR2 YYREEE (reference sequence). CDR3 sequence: CASSPGETYNEQFF. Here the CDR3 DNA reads TGTGCCAGCAGCCCGGGCGAAACCTACAATGAGCAGTTCTTC.

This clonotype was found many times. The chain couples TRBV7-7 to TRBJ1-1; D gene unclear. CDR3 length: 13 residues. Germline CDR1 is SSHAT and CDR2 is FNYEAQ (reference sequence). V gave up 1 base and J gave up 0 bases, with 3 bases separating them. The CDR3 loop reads CASSLDLNTEAFF. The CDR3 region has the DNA TGTGCCAGCAGCTTAGATCTGAACACTGAAGCTTTCTTT. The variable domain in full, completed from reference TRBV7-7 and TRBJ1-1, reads GAGVSQSPRYKVTKRGQDVTLRCDPISSHATLYWYQQALGQGPEFLTYFNYEAQPDKSGLPSDRFSAERPEGSISTLTIQRTEQRDSAMYRCASSLDLNTEAFFGQGTRLTVV.

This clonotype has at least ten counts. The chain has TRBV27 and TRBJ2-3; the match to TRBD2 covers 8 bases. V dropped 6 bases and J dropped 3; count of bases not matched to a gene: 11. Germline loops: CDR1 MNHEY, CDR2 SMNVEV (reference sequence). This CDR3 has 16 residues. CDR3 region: CASSSSGSPFTDTQYF. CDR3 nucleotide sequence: TGTGCCAGCAGCTCAAGCGGGAGCCCGTTTACAGATACGCAGTATTTT.

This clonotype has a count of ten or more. CDR3 protein: CASSPNPSGNSYNEQFF. The CDR3 bases are TGTGCCAGCAGCCCCAACCCCAGCGGGAACTCCTACAATGAGCAGTTCTTC. V and J are TRBV3-1 and TRBJ2-1; TRBD2 agrees at 7 bases. Trimming took 4 bases from V and 0 from J; bases not matched to a gene: 9. Germline-derived CDR1 and CDR2 are LGHDT and YNNKEL (reference sequence). The CDR3 runs 17 residues.

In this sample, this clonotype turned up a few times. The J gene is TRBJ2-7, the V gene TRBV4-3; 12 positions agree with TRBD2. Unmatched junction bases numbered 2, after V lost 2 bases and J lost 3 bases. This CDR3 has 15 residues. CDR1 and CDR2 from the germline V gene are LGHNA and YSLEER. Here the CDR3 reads CASSQRLAGDYEQYF. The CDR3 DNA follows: TGCGCCAGCAGCCAACGACTAGCGGGAGACTACGAGCAGTACTTC.

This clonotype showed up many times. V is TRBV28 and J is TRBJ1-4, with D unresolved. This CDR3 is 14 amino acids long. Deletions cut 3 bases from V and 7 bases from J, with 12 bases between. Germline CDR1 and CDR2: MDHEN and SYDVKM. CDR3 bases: TGTGCCAGCAGTTTGGGTGTAAGGAGTGAAAAACTGTTTTTT. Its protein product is CASSLGVRSEKLFF.

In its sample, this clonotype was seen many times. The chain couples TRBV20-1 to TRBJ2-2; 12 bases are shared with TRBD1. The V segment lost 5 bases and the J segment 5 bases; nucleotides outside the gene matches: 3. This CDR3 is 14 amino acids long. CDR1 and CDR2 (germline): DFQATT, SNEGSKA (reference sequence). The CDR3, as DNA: TGCAGTGCTCCGGGACAGGGGGCGACCGGGGAGCTGTTTTTT. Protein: CSAPGQGATGELFF.

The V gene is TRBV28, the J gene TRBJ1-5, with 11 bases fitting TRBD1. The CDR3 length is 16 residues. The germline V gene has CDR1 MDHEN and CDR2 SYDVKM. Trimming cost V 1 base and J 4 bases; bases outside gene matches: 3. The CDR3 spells CASSLSGTGGNQPQHF. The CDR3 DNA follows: TGTGCCAGCAGTTTATCTGGGACAGGGGGGAATCAGCCCCAGCATTTT.

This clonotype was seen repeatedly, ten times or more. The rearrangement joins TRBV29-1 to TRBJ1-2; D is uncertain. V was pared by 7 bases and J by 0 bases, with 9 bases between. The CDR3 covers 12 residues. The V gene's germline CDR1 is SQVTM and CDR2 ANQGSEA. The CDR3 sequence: CSESEANYGYTF. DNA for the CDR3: TGCAGCGAGTCGGAGGCTAACTATGGCTACACCTTC.

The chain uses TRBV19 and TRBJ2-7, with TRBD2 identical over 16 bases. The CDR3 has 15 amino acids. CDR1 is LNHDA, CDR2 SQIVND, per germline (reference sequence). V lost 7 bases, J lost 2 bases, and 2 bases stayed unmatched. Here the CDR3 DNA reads TGTGCCAGTATGGGACTAGCGGGGGGGGCCTACGAGCAGTACTTC. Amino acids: CASMGLAGGAYEQYF.

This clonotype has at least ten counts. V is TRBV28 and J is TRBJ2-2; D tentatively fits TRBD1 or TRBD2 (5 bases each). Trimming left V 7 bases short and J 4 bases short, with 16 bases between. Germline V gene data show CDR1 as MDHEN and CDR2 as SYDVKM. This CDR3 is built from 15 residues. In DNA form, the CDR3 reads TGTGCCAGCATCCACCGGGGCGTTCTCACCGGGGAGCTGTTTTTT. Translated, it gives CASIHRGVLTGELFF.

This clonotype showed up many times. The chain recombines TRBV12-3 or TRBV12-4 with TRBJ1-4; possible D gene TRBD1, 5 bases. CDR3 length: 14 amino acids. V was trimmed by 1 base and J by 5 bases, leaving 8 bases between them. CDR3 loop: CASSLDRTNEKLFF. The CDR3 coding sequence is TGTGCCAGCAGTTTAGACAGGACGAATGAAAAACTGTTTTTT.

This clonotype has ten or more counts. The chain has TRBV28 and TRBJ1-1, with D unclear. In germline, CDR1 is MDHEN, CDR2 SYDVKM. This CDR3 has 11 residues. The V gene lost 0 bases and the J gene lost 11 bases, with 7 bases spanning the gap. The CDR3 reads CASSLWGYAFF. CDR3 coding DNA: TGTGCCAGCAGTTTATGGGGGTACGCTTTCTTT.